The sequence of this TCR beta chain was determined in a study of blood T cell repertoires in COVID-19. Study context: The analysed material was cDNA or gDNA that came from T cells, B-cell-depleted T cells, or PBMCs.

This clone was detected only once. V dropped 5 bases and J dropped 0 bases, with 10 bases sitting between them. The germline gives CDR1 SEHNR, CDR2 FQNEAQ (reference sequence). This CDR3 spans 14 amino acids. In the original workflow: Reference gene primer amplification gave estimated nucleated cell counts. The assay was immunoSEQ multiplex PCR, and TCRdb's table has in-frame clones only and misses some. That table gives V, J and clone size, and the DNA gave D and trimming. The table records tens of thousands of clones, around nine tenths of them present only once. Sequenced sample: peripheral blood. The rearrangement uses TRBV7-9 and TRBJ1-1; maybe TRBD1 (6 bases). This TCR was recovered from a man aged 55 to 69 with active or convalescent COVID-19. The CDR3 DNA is TGTGCCAGCAGCCCCTACAGGGTGAACACTGAAGCTTTCTTT. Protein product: CASSPYRVNTEAFF.